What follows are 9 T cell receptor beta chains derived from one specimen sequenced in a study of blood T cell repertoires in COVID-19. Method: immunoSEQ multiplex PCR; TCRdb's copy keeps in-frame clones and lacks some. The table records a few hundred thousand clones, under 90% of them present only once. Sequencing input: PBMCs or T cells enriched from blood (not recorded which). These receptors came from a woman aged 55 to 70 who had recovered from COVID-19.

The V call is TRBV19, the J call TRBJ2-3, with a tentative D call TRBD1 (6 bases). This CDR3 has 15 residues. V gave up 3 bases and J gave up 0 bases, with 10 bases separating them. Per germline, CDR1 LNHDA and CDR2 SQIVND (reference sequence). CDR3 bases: TGTGCCAGTAGTATCCAGGGGTTGAGCACAGATACGCAGTATTTT. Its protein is CASSIQGLSTDTQYF.

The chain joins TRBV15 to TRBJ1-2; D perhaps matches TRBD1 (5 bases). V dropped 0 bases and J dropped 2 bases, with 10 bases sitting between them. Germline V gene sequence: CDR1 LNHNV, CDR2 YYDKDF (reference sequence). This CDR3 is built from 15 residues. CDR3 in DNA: TGTGCCACCAGCAGAGATGCAGGGTTAAACTATGGCTACACCTTC. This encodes CATSRDAGLNYGYTF.

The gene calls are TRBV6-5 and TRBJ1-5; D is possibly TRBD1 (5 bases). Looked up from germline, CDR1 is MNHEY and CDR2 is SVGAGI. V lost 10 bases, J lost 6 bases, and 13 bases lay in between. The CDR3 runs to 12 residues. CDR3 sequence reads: CATQGGGQPQHF. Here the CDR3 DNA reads TGTGCCACCCAGGGCGGGGGTCAGCCCCAGCATTTT.

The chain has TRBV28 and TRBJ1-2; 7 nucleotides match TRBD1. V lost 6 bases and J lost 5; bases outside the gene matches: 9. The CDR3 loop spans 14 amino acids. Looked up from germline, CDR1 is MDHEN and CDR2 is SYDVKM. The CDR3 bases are TGTGCCAGCAGCCCCGGGACAGCCTTTTATGGCTACACCTTC. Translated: CASSPGTAFYGYTF.

In DNA, the CDR3 is TGTGCCAGCAGTCTAATTCCGGGACTCCTCACCGGGGAGCTGTTTTTT. Translation gives CASSLIPGLLTGELFF. The gene calls are TRBV5-6 and TRBJ2-2, with D possibly being TRBD2 (6 bases). The CDR3 spans 16 residues. Germline-derived CDR1 and CDR2 are SGHDT and YYEEEE. Trimming cost V 5 bases and J 4 bases, with 18 bases left between them.

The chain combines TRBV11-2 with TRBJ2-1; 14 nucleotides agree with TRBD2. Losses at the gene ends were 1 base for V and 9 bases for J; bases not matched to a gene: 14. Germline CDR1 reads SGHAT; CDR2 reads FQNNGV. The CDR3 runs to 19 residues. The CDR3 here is CASSLAIPGLAGERAEQFF. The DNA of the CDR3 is TGTGCCAGCAGCTTAGCTATTCCGGGACTAGCGGGAGAACGGGCTGAGCAGTTCTTC.

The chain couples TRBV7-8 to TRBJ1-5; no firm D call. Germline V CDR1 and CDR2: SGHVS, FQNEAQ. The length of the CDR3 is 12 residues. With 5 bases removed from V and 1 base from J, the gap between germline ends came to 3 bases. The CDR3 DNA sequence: TGTGCCAGCAGCCCAAGCAATCAGCCCCAGCATTTT. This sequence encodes CASSPSNQPQHF.

The CDR3 nucleotides are TGTGCCAGCAGCTCTGGAGGGGTGCAAGAGACCCAGTACTTC. This gives the protein CASSSGGVQETQYF. This chain connects TRBV7-3 to TRBJ2-5; maybe TRBD2 (6 bases). V was cut by 4 bases and J by 2 bases, with 11 bases left in between. The CDR3 is made up of 14 amino acids. Germline loops: CDR1 SGHTA, CDR2 FQGTGA. Together with reference TRBV7-3 and TRBJ2-5, the CDR3 gives the full variable domain: GAGVSQTPSNKVTEKGKYVELRCDPISGHTALYWYRQSLGQGPEFLIYFQGTGAADDSGLPNDRFFAVRPEGSVSTLKIQRTERGDSAVYLCASSSGGVQETQYFGPGTRLLVL.

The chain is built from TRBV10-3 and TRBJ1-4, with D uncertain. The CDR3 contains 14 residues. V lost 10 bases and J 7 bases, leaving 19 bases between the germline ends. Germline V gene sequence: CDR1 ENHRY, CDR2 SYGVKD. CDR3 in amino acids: CATATQVVAEKLFF. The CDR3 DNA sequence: TGTGCCACCGCAACCCAGGTTGTCGCTGAAAAACTGTTTTTT.